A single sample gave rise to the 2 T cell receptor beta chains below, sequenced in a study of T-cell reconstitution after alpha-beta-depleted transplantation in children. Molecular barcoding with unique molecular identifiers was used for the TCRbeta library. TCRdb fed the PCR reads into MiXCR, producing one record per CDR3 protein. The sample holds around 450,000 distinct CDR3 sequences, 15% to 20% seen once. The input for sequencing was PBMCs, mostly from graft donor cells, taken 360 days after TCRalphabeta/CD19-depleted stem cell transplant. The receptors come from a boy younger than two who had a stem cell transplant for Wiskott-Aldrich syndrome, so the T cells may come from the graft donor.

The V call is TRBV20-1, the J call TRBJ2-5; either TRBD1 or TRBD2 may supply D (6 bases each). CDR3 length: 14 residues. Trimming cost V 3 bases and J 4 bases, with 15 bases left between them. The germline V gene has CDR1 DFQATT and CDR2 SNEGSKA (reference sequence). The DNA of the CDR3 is TGCAGTGCTAGTGACCGCCGGGGGCCAGAGACCCAGTACTTC. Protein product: CSASDRRGPETQYF.

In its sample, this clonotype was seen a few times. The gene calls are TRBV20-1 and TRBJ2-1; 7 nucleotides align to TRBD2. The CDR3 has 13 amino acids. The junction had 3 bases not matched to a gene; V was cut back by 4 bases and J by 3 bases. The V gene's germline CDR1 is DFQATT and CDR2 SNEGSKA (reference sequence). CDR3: CSATRTSYNEQFF. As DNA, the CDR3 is TGCAGTGCTACCCGGACTAGCTACAATGAGCAGTTCTTC.